The 11 T cell receptor beta chains below come from one sample, sequenced in a study of a mutant IDH1 vaccine in newly diagnosed glioma. The assay was immunoSEQ multiplex PCR, and TCRdb's table has in-frame clones only and misses some. This sample has 75,000 to 100,000 clones, with roughly 90% found just once. Time point meaning: baseline, week 1 (first vaccination visit). Treatment specified: pre-vaccination baseline after standard-of-care therapy. The source material was PBMCs, sampled from a glioma patient treated with radiotherapy, temozolomide or both. The receptor source for this set is a woman between 45 and 60 years old with glioma.

The chain couples TRBV5-1 to TRBJ2-7; D perhaps matches TRBD2 (5 bases). This CDR3 has 13 amino acids. Germline values: CDR1 SGHRS, CDR2 YFSETQ. With 0 bases removed from V and 7 bases from J, the gap between germline ends came to 11 bases. For the CDR3, the DNA is TGCGCCAGCAGCTTGGGAGGGTTTGAAGAGCAGTACTTC. Encoded protein: CASSLGGFEEQYF.

The CDR3: CASSLGGVQETQYF. The DNA of the CDR3 is TGCGCCAGCAGCTTGGGTGGGGTCCAAGAGACCCAGTACTTC. The rearrangement uses TRBV5-1 and TRBJ2-5; D gene uncertain. Germline V gene sequence: CDR1 SGHRS, CDR2 YFSETQ. The CDR3 spans 14 residues. V lost 0 bases, J lost 1 base, and 7 bases lay in between. The full variable domain, completed using reference TRBV5-1 and TRBJ2-5, is KAGVTQTPRYLIKTRGQQVTLSCSPISGHRSVSWYQQTPGQGLQFLFEYFSETQRNKGNFPGRFSGRQFSNSRSEMNVSTLELGDSALYLCASSLGGVQETQYFGPGTRLLVL.

The chain carries TRBV27 and TRBJ2-3, with D maybe TRBD2 (5 bases). The germline V gene encodes CDR1 MNHEY and CDR2 SMNVEV (reference sequence). The V gene lost 5 bases and the J gene lost 1 base, with 13 bases spanning the gap. The CDR3 loop spans 15 amino acids. The CDR3 region is CASSPRMRGTDTQYF. The CDR3 DNA reads as TGTGCCAGCAGTCCACGGATGAGGGGCACAGATACGCAGTATTTT.

This chain links TRBV7-9 with TRBJ1-2; D uncertain. Germline V gives CDR1 SEHNR, CDR2 FQNEAQ (reference sequence). CDR3 length: 13 amino acids. V lost 5 bases and J lost 7, with 14 bases in between. The CDR3 loop is CASSVVSGRGYTF. DNA of the CDR3: TGTGCCAGCAGCGTGGTGTCCGGACGTGGCTACACCTTC.

This clone was detected once. The chain couples TRBV14 to TRBJ1-3; D is unclear. V was pared by 5 bases and J by 0 bases, with 5 bases between. Germline CDR1 SGHDN, CDR2 FVKESK. This CDR3 has 13 amino acids. The CDR3 region has the DNA TGTGCCAGCAGCGGGTTCTCTGGAAACACCATATATTTT. This encodes CASSGFSGNTIYF.

J is TRBJ2-7 and V is TRBV2; D could derive from TRBD1 or TRBD2 (5 bases each). This CDR3 has 15 residues. The V gene's germline CDR1 is SNHLY and CDR2 FYNNEI. Trimming shortened V by 3 bases and J by 0 bases, and 12 bases separated the two germline ends. CDR3 sequence (DNA): TGTGCCAGCAGTGACGGGGCTATTCGCTCCTACGAGCAGTACTTC. Translated, it gives CASSDGAIRSYEQYF.

The chain recombines TRBV19 with TRBJ1-2; TRBD1 agrees at 7 bases. V lost 6 bases, J lost 6 bases, and 16 bases stayed unmatched. This CDR3 spans 16 amino acids. Germline assignment: CDR1 LNHDA and CDR2 SQIVND (reference sequence). The CDR3 protein is CASSHYRDRKSHGYTF. CDR3 nucleotide sequence: TGTGCCAGTAGCCATTACCGGGACAGAAAATCTCATGGCTACACCTTC. Together with reference TRBV19 and TRBJ1-2, the CDR3 gives the full variable domain: DGGITQSPKYLFRKEGQNVTLSCEQNLNHDAMYWYRQDPGQGLRLIYYSQIVNDFQKGDIAEGYSVSREKKESFPLTVTSAQKNPTAFYLCASSHYRDRKSHGYTFGSGTRLTVV.

V and J are TRBV6-1 and TRBJ2-7, with 8 bases lining up with TRBD1. Looked up from germline, CDR1 is MNHNS and CDR2 is SASEGT. Losses at the gene ends were 4 bases for V and 0 bases for J; bases not matched to a gene: 8. The CDR3 is made up of 16 amino acids. The chain's CDR3 is CASSAPGGRSSYEQYF. The DNA for the CDR3 is TGTGCCAGCAGTGCCCCAGGGGGCAGGAGCTCCTACGAGCAGTACTTC.

The rearrangement links TRBV29-1 to TRBJ1-3; D call uncertain. V lost 6 bases to trimming and J lost 8 bases, with 11 bases between them. Germline-derived CDR1 and CDR2 are SQVTM and ANQGSEA. This CDR3 has 11 residues. The CDR3 nucleotides are TGCAGCGTCGCCCCGGGCGACACCATATATTTT. Its translation: CSVAPGDTIYF.

The rearrangement links TRBV7-3 to TRBJ2-5; no definite D call. The CDR3 spans 13 residues. V shed 4 bases and J shed 2 bases, with 8 bases lying between them. Looked up from germline, CDR1 is SGHTA and CDR2 is FQGTGA. CDR3 DNA: TGTGCCAGCAGCTCTCAGATACAAGAGACCCAGTACTTC. Its translation: CASSSQIQETQYF.

This chain connects TRBV12-5 to TRBJ2-6; D ambiguous. CDR3 length: 13 amino acids. Between the trimmed V and J ends, which lost 5 bases and 2 bases, there was a span of 4 bases. Per the germline V gene, CDR1 is LGHNT and CDR2 is FRNRAP. DNA for the CDR3: TGTGCTAGTGGTGTCCCTGGGGCCAACGTCCTGACTTTC. Protein: CASGVPGANVLTF.